These T cell receptor beta chains were read from a single sample in a study of T cells after yellow fever vaccination. TCRdb ran MiXCR on the 5' RACE reads and lists one entry per CDR3 protein. The top ten clones hold less than 30% of a sample with approximately 110,000 distinct CDR3 sequences, 7% to 8.5% of them seen once. Sequencing was performed on CD8+ T cells sorted from PBMCs, taken 45 days after the yellow fever booster vaccination. The origin of the receptors is a man aged 30-40 years who received the YFV17D yellow fever vaccine. Both conserved end residues are part of each CDR3. The order of the fields is D gene, J gene, V gene, clone size, CDR3 protein, CDR3 DNA. The D gene is left open where the match is weak. Some rows mark clone size as missing; the rest say once, few, many or name a class of expanded clone.

D gene: -
J gene: TRBJ2-5
V gene: TRBV7-8
clone size: -
CDR3 protein: CASSLEASQETQYF
CDR3 DNA: TGTGCCAGCAGTCTTGAGGCTTCCCAAGAGACCCAGTACTTC

D gene: -
J gene: TRBJ2-5
V gene: TRBV4-3
clone size: many
CDR3 protein: CASSQDRSQVSETQYF
CDR3 DNA: TGCGCCAGCAGCCAAGATCGCAGTCAAGTGTCAGAGACCCAGTACTTC

D gene: -
J gene: TRBJ1-2
V gene: TRBV29-1
clone size: many
CDR3 protein: CSVQGDYGYTF
CDR3 DNA: TGCAGCGTTCAAGGGGACTATGGCTACACCTTC

D gene: TRBD1
J gene: TRBJ2-3
V gene: TRBV6-1
clone size: many
CDR3 protein: CASSPQTGETQYF
CDR3 DNA: TGTGCCAGCAGTCCCCAAACAGGGGAAACGCAGTATTTT

D gene: TRBD1
J gene: TRBJ1-6
V gene: TRBV12-3/TRBV12-4
clone size: many
CDR3 protein: CASSPIVAAGTVDSPLHF
CDR3 DNA: TGTGCCAGCAGTCCAATCGTCGCCGCCGGGACAGTTGATTCACCCCTCCACTTT

D gene: TRBD2
J gene: TRBJ2-1
V gene: TRBV2
clone size: many
CDR3 protein: CASSPYGLAVTNEQFF
CDR3 DNA: TGTGCCAGCAGTCCCTACGGTCTAGCGGTTACCAATGAGCAGTTCTTC

D gene: -
J gene: TRBJ2-7
V gene: TRBV6-5
clone size: many
CDR3 protein: CASGGSFYEQYF
CDR3 DNA: TGTGCCAGCGGTGGGAGCTTCTACGAGCAGTACTTC

D gene: -
J gene: TRBJ2-5
V gene: TRBV24-1
clone size: many
CDR3 protein: CATSDFGVEGAETQYF
CDR3 DNA: TGTGCCACCAGTGATTTTGGTGTTGAAGGGGCGGAGACCCAGTACTTC

D gene: -
J gene: TRBJ1-2
V gene: TRBV29-1
clone size: many
CDR3 protein: CSVEKEGMGYGYTF
CDR3 DNA: TGCAGCGTTGAAAAGGAGGGGATGGGCTATGGCTACACCTTC

D gene: TRBD1
J gene: TRBJ1-2
V gene: TRBV4-3
clone size: many
CDR3 protein: CASSQDWTGNYGYTF
CDR3 DNA: TGCGCCAGCAGCCAAGATTGGACAGGGAACTATGGCTACACCTTC

D gene: TRBD2
J gene: TRBJ2-3
V gene: TRBV20-1
clone size: many
CDR3 protein: CSASNGLAGEGDTQYF
CDR3 DNA: TGCAGTGCTAGTAACGGACTAGCGGGAGAGGGAGATACGCAGTATTTT

D gene: -
J gene: TRBJ2-7
V gene: TRBV5-6
clone size: -
CDR3 protein: CASNPFGVSYEQYF
CDR3 DNA: TGTGCCAGCAACCCGTTCGGGGTGTCTTACGAGCAGTACTTC

D gene: -
J gene: TRBJ2-2
V gene: TRBV29-1
clone size: many
CDR3 protein: CSVVKTGELFF
CDR3 DNA: TGCAGCGTTGTTAAGACCGGGGAGCTGTTTTTT

D gene: TRBD2
J gene: TRBJ2-1
V gene: TRBV7-9
clone size: -
CDR3 protein: CASSLASGRARDEQFF
CDR3 DNA: TGTGCCAGCAGCTTAGCTAGCGGGAGGGCCCGGGATGAGCAGTTCTTC

D gene: -
J gene: TRBJ2-5
V gene: TRBV7-9
clone size: many
CDR3 protein: CASSFPTEGETQYF
CDR3 DNA: TGTGCCAGCAGCTTCCCGACAGAAGGAGAGACCCAGTACTTC

D gene: -
J gene: TRBJ2-7
V gene: TRBV4-1
clone size: few
CDR3 protein: CASSQAGAPTEQYF
CDR3 DNA: TGCGCCAGCAGCCAAGCGGGGGCCCCTACGGAGCAGTACTTC

D gene: -
J gene: TRBJ2-5
V gene: TRBV7-9
clone size: many
CDR3 protein: CASSSTTEETQYF
CDR3 DNA: TGTGCCAGCAGCTCAACGACAGAAGAGACCCAGTACTTC

D gene: -
J gene: TRBJ2-5
V gene: TRBV28
clone size: many
CDR3 protein: CASSPGLSVQETQYF
CDR3 DNA: TGTGCCAGCAGTCCCGGACTATCAGTGCAAGAGACCCAGTACTTC

D gene: TRBD1
J gene: TRBJ2-3
V gene: TRBV12-3/TRBV12-4
clone size: many
CDR3 protein: CASSLASDRASVF
CDR3 DNA: TGTGCCAGCAGTTTAGCCTCGGACAGGGCAAGCGTTTTT

D gene: -
J gene: TRBJ2-1
V gene: TRBV20-1
clone size: many
CDR3 protein: CSARRSAGYEQFF
CDR3 DNA: TGCAGTGCTAGGCGATCGGCAGGATATGAGCAGTTCTTC

D gene: -
J gene: TRBJ2-7
V gene: TRBV27
clone size: many
CDR3 protein: CACTGLSGEQYF
CDR3 DNA: TGTGCCTGTACAGGCCTTTCGGGCGAGCAGTACTTC

D gene: TRBD2
J gene: TRBJ2-7
V gene: TRBV6-2/TRBV6-3
clone size: few
CDR3 protein: CASSYPRTSGLSSYEQYF
CDR3 DNA: TGTGCCAGCAGTTACCCGAGGACTAGCGGGCTTAGCTCCTACGAGCAGTACTTC

D gene: -
J gene: TRBJ2-1
V gene: TRBV29-1
clone size: many
CDR3 protein: CSVEDRWAEQFF
CDR3 DNA: TGCAGCGTTGAAGATCGGTGGGCGGAGCAGTTCTTC

D gene: TRBD2
J gene: TRBJ2-1
V gene: TRBV6-5
clone size: many
CDR3 protein: CASSYTSDNYNEQFF
CDR3 DNA: TGTGCCAGCAGTTACACTAGCGACAACTACAATGAGCAGTTCTTC

D gene: -
J gene: TRBJ2-3
V gene: TRBV4-1
clone size: many
CDR3 protein: CASSQVGSTDTQYF
CDR3 DNA: TGCGCCAGCAGCCAAGTTGGTAGCACAGATACGCAGTATTTT

D gene: -
J gene: TRBJ2-2
V gene: TRBV7-9
clone size: many
CDR3 protein: CASSQGSAELFF
CDR3 DNA: TGTGCCAGCAGCCAAGGGAGTGCGGAGCTGTTTTTT

D gene: TRBD1
J gene: TRBJ2-3
V gene: TRBV5-1
clone size: few
CDR3 protein: CASSPDRTYTDTQYF
CDR3 DNA: TGCGCCAGCAGCCCGGACAGGACCTACACAGATACGCAGTATTTT

D gene: TRBD2
J gene: TRBJ2-2
V gene: TRBV9
clone size: many
CDR3 protein: CASSVGGAGVRTGELFF
CDR3 DNA: TGTGCCAGCAGCGTAGGTGGAGCGGGAGTTAGAACCGGGGAGCTGTTTTTT

D gene: -
J gene: TRBJ2-7
V gene: TRBV10-2
clone size: many
CDR3 protein: CASSELVYEQYF
CDR3 DNA: TGCGCCAGCAGTGAGTTAGTCTACGAGCAGTACTTC

D gene: TRBD2
J gene: TRBJ2-1
V gene: TRBV28
clone size: few
CDR3 protein: CATNSGLVDEQFF
CDR3 DNA: TGTGCCACAAATAGCGGACTAGTCGATGAGCAGTTCTTC

D gene: -
J gene: TRBJ2-7
V gene: TRBV14
clone size: -
CDR3 protein: CASSQDLNNEQYF
CDR3 DNA: TGTGCCAGCAGCCAAGATTTAAATAACGAACAGTACTTC

D gene: TRBD2
J gene: TRBJ2-2
V gene: TRBV7-8
clone size: many
CDR3 protein: CASSSTSGLNTGELFF
CDR3 DNA: TGTGCCAGCAGCTCCACTAGCGGACTAAACACCGGGGAGCTGTTTTTT

D gene: -
J gene: TRBJ2-7
V gene: TRBV10-3
clone size: -
CDR3 protein: CAISDGVEGGVWEQYF
CDR3 DNA: TGTGCCATCAGTGATGGGGTGGAGGGAGGAGTATGGGAGCAGTACTTC

D gene: -
J gene: TRBJ2-7
V gene: TRBV12-3/TRBV12-4
clone size: many
CDR3 protein: CASSFGRLEQYF
CDR3 DNA: TGTGCCAGCAGTTTTGGCAGGCTCGAGCAGTACTTC

D gene: TRBD2
J gene: TRBJ2-2
V gene: TRBV12-3/TRBV12-4
clone size: few
CDR3 protein: CASSYGTSENTGELFF
CDR3 DNA: TGTGCCAGCAGCTACGGGACTAGCGAAAACACCGGGGAGCTGTTTTTT

D gene: -
J gene: TRBJ2-1
V gene: TRBV11-3
clone size: many
CDR3 protein: CASSLVDWTSRSYNEQFF
CDR3 DNA: TGTGCCAGCAGCTTAGTCGACTGGACTTCCCGCTCCTACAATGAGCAGTTCTTC

D gene: TRBD2
J gene: TRBJ2-7
V gene: TRBV7-2
clone size: few
CDR3 protein: CASSLGGWAGGNYEQYF
CDR3 DNA: TGTGCCAGCAGCTTAGGCGGTTGGGCGGGGGGAAACTACGAGCAGTACTTC

D gene: TRBD2
J gene: TRBJ2-1
V gene: TRBV12-3/TRBV12-4
clone size: many
CDR3 protein: CASSLLAGGYYNEQFF
CDR3 DNA: TGTGCCAGCAGTTTACTCGCGGGAGGGTACTACAATGAGCAGTTCTTC

D gene: -
J gene: TRBJ1-2
V gene: TRBV5-1
clone size: many
CDR3 protein: CASSLEQNYGYTF
CDR3 DNA: TGCGCCAGCAGCTTGGAACAGAACTATGGCTACACCTTC

D gene: -
J gene: TRBJ2-7
V gene: TRBV5-4
clone size: -
CDR3 protein: CASKYLSSYEQYF
CDR3 DNA: TGTGCCAGCAAATATCTGAGCTCCTACGAGCAGTACTTC

D gene: -
J gene: TRBJ2-7
V gene: TRBV20-1
clone size: many
CDR3 protein: CSAGPGTLYEQYF
CDR3 DNA: TGCAGTGCTGGCCCCGGGACTCTGTACGAGCAGTACTTC

D gene: -
J gene: TRBJ1-6
V gene: TRBV20-1
clone size: many
CDR3 protein: CSAPGGVEDSPLHF
CDR3 DNA: TGCAGTGCTCCAGGCGGGGTTGAGGATTCACCCCTCCACTTT